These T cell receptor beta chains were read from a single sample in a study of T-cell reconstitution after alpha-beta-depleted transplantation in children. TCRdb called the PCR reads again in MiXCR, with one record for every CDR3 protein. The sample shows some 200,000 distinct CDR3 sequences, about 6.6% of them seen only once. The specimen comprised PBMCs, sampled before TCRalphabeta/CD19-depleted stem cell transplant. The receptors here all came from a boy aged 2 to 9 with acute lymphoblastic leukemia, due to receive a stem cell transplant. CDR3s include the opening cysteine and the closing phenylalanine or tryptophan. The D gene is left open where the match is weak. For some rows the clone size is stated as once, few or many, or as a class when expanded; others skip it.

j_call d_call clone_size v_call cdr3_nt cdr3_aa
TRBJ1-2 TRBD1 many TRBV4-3 TGCGCCAGCAGCCAAGCTCCCCGGACAGGATACTATGGCTACACCTTC CASSQAPRTGYYGYTF
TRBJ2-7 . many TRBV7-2 TGTGCCAGCAGCTTGGGTGATGAGTCCTACGAGCAGTACTTC CASSLGDESYEQYF
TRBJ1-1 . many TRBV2 TGTGCCAGCGGAAGGGGGACTGAAGCTTTCTTT CASGRGTEAFF
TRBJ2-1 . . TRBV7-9 TGTGCCAGCAGCTCGGGACGGCTCAATGAGCAGTTCTTC CASSSGRLNEQFF
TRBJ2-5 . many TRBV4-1 TGCGCCAGCAGCCAATCAGGGGTCGGAGAGACCCAGTACTTC CASSQSGVGETQYF
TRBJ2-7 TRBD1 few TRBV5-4 TGTGCCAGCAGCTCACGGGCTTGGACAGGGCAGTTTGGCTCCTACGAGCAGTACTTC CASSSRAWTGQFGSYEQYF
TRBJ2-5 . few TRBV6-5 TGTGCCAGCAGTTACACGCGGACTGTACAAGAGACCCAGTACTTC CASSYTRTVQETQYF
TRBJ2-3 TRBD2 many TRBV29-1 TGCAGCGTCGAGCGAACTAGCGCAGATACGCAGTATTTT CSVERTSADTQYF
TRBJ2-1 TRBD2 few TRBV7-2 TGTGCCAGCAGTCGCCCTAGCGGGAGTATTTTTAATGAGCAGTTCTTC CASSRPSGSIFNEQFF
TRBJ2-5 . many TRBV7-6 TGTGCCAGCAGCTTAACGAGGGCCGGGGGCTACCAAGAGACCCAGTACTTC CASSLTRAGGYQETQYF
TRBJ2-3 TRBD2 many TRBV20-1 TGCAGTGCCGGGACTAGCGGGAGAACGAATACGCAGTATTTT CSAGTSGRTNTQYF
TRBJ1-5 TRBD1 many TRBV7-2 TGTGCCAGCAGCTTAGGTCAGGGGGCGAATCAGCCCCAGCATTTT CASSLGQGANQPQHF
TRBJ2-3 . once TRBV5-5 TGTGCCAGCAGCTTTGCCGGGGGTGGAACAGATACGCAGTATTTT CASSFAGGGTDTQYF
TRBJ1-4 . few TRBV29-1 TGCAGCGTTTATTCCCCCTTAGGGGGGAAACTGTTTTTT CSVYSPLGGKLFF
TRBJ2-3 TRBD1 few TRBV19 TGTGCCAGTAGCCAAGGGACAGGGGGAGATACGCAGTATTTT CASSQGTGGDTQYF
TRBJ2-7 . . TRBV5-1 TGCGCCAGCAGCTTGGGGAGACGGTCTGGGGACTACGAGCAGTACTTC CASSLGRRSGDYEQYF
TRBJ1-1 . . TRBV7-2 TGTGCCAGCAGCTTAGTGGAAGGGGGTGACACTGAAGCTTTCTTT CASSLVEGGDTEAFF
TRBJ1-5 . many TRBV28 TGTGCCAGCAGCCCCCGGGAGCGTCAGCCCCAGCATTTT CASSPRERQPQHF
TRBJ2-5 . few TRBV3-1 TGTGCCAGCAGCCCCGGGGCGGAACAAGAGACCCAGTACTTC CASSPGAEQETQYF
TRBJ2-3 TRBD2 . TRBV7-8 TGTGCCAGCATGATAGCGGGGGGGCCGACAGATACGCAGTATTTT CASMIAGGPTDTQYF
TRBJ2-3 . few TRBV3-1 TGTGCCAGCAGCCTTTCCGTGAGGGGAAGAGATACGCAGTATTTT CASSLSVRGRDTQYF
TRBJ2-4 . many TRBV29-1 TGCAGCGTAGCAACGACAGGTCTAAACATTCAGTACTTC CSVATTGLNIQYF
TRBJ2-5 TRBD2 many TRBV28 TGTGCCAGCACCGAGTCAGCTAGCGGCCAAGAGACCCAGTACTTC CASTESASGQETQYF
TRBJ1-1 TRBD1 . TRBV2 TGTGCCAGCAGTGGACAGGGGGCGCAGAACACTGAAGCTTTCTTT CASSGQGAQNTEAFF
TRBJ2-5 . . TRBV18 TGTGCCAGCTCATACACCGGGACTCAAGAGACCCAGTACTTC CASSYTGTQETQYF
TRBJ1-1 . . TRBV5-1 TGCGCCAGCAGCTTATACGGGGCCACTGAAGCTTTCTTT CASSLYGATEAFF
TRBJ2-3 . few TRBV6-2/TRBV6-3 TGTGCCAGCAGCCCGGGACAAGTCACAGATACGCAGTATTTT CASSPGQVTDTQYF
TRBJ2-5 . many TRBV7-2 TGTGCCAGCAGCTTACCGGGGCCGGGGACCCAGTACTTC CASSLPGPGTQYF
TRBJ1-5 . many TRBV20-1 TGCAGTGCTGGTAAGGGAGACAATCAGCCCCAGCATTTT CSAGKGDNQPQHF
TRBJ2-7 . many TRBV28 TGTGCCAGCAGTTTGGAAGGGGGGATCTACGAGCAGTACTTC CASSLEGGIYEQYF
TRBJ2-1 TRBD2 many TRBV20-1 TGCAGTGCTAGGGCGGGAGGGGACAATGAGCAGTTCTTC CSARAGGDNEQFF
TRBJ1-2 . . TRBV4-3 TGCGCCAGCATTGAAAGTTTGGGCAGGAACTATGGCTACACCTTC CASIESLGRNYGYTF
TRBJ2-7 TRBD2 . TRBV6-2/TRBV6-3 TGTGCCAGCATCCAGACTAGCGAAAGCTCCTACGAGCAGTACTTC CASIQTSESSYEQYF
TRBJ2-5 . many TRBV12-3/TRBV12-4 TGTGCCAGCAGTTTTCTCCTAGAGACCCAGTACTTC CASSFLLETQYF
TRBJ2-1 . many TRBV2 TGTGCCAGCACTAACGACGACGCAGGGCAGTTCTTC CASTNDDAGQFF
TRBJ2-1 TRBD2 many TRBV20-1 TGCAGTGCTCCTGAGGGCACTAGCGGGTTGGATGAGCAGTTCTTC CSAPEGTSGLDEQFF
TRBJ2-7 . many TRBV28 TGTGCCAGCAGTAGGCGGGAGCAGTACTTC CASSRREQYF
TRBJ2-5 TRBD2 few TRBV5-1 TGCGCCAGCAGCTTGTCCATGGGAGGGGCCCAGGAGACCCAGTACTTC CASSLSMGGAQETQYF
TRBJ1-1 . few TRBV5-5 TGTGCCAGCAGCCCCAACTGGGACACCTTGAACACTGAAGCTTTCTTT CASSPNWDTLNTEAFF
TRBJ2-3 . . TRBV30 TGTGCCTGGGTCGGGGGTAAAGGAACGGGAATATATACGCAGTATTTT CAWVGGKGTGIYTQYF
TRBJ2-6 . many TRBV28 TGTGCCAGCAGTTTTTACACTGGGGCCAACGTCCTGACTTTC CASSFYTGANVLTF
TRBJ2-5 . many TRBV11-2 TGTGCCAGCAGCTTTTTTGGGTACCAAGAGACCCAGTACTTC CASSFFGYQETQYF
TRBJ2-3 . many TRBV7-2 TGTGCCAGCAGCTTAGAATCAGATACGCAGTATTTT CASSLESDTQYF
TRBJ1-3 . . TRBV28 TGTGCCAGCAGTTTTTTCCCGGCGGGGGGATACACCATATATTTT CASSFFPAGGYTIYF
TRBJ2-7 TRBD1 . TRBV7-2 TGTGCCAGCAGCTTAGTCGGACAGGTCCCCCGAGAGCAGTACTTC CASSLVGQVPREQYF
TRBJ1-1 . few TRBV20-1 TGCAGTGCTATACGGGGCCTCGGCACTGAAGCTTTCTTT CSAIRGLGTEAFF
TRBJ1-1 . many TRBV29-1 TGCAGCGTTGAGGGCAGGGGTGTATCGAACACTGAAGCTTTCTTT CSVEGRGVSNTEAFF
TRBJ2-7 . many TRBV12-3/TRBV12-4 TGTGCCAGCAGAAGGACCGGACAGAATTACGAGCAGTACTTC CASRRTGQNYEQYF
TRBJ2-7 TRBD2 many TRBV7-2 TGTGCCAGCAGCTTATCTAGCGGGAGCTACGAGCAGTACTTC CASSLSSGSYEQYF
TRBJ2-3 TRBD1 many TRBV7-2 TGTGCCAGCAGCTTAGTAGGGACAGGGGGTAGGGATACGCAGTATTTT CASSLVGTGGRDTQYF
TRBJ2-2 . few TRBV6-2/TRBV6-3 TGTGCCAGCTTAGCGGTTAACACCGGGGAGCTGTTTTTT CASLAVNTGELFF
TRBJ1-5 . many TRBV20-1 TGCAGTGCCGCTATGCAGGGCCTTGGGAATCAGCCCCAGCATTTT CSAAMQGLGNQPQHF
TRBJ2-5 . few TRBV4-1 TGCGCCAGCAGCGACCTCTCCGGCACATCGATCCAGACCCAGTACTTC CASSDLSGTSIQTQYF